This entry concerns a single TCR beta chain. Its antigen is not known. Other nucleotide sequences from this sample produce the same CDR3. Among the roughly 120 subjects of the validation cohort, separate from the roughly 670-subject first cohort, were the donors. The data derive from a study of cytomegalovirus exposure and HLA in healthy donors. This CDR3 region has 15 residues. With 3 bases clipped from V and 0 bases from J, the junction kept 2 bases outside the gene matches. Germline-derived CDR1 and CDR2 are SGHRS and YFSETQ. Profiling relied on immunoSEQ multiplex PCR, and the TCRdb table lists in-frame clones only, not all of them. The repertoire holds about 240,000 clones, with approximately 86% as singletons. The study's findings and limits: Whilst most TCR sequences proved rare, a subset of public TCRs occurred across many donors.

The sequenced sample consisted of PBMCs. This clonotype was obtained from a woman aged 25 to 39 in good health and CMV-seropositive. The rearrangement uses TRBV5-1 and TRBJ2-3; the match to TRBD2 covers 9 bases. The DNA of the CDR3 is TGCGCCAGCAGCTCAACTAGCGGGAGCACAGATACGCAGTATTTT. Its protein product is CASSSTSGSTDTQYF. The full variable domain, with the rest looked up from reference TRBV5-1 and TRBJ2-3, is KAGVTQTPRYLIKTRGQQVTLSCSPISGHRSVSWYQQTPGQGLQFLFEYFSETQRNKGNFPGRFSGRQFSNSRSEMNVSTLELGDSALYLCASSSTSGSTDTQYFGPGTRLTVL.